The 18 T cell receptor beta chains in this list originate from one sample, sequenced in a study of blood T cell repertoires in COVID-19. Only in-frame clones appear in the TCRdb table, and some are missing; sequencing was by immunoSEQ multiplex PCR. The sample has roughly 260,000 clones, around 87% seen once. The material sequenced was peripheral blood. The receptors were sampled from a woman between 45 and 65 years old with acute or convalescent COVID-19.

V and J are TRBV2 and TRBJ1-1; weak D call: TRBD1 (5 bases). The germline V gene has CDR1 SNHLY and CDR2 FYNNEI. Between the trimmed V and J ends, which lost 6 bases and 7 bases, there was a span of 15 bases. The CDR3 length is 13 residues. DNA for the CDR3: TGTGCCAGCAGCGCTGGACACAATAATGAAGCTTTCTTT. Residues: CASSAGHNNEAFF.

The V call is TRBV9, the J call TRBJ2-7; 9 nucleotides align to TRBD2. The CDR3 spans 15 residues. J lost 4 bases, V lost 0 bases, and 5 bases had no gene match. Germline-derived CDR1 and CDR2 are SGDLS and YYNGEE. In DNA form, the CDR3 reads TGTGCCAGCAGCGTAGAGGTAGCGGGAGTATACGAGCAGTACTTC. Protein sequence: CASSVEVAGVYEQYF.

The V and J genes are TRBV30 and TRBJ1-4; D is possibly TRBD1 (5 bases). This CDR3 contains 15 residues. Trimming took off 0 bases at V and 2 bases at J, with 10 bases between the two ends. Per germline, CDR1 GTSNPN and CDR2 SVGIG (reference sequence). The CDR3: CAWSVSGLTNEKLFF. CDR3 DNA: TGTGCCTGGAGTGTTTCAGGGCTGACTAATGAAAAACTGTTTTTT.

This sequence joins TRBV20-1 and TRBJ1-4; 8 nucleotides align to TRBD1. CDR3 length: 10 residues. Germline CDR1 reads DFQATT; CDR2 reads SNEGSKA (reference sequence). J lost 16 bases, V lost 6 bases, and 7 bases had no gene match. CDR3 bases: TGCAGTGCCCACCCACAGGGGGGGTTTTTT. Translating gives CSAHPQGGFF.

The J gene is TRBJ1-5, the V gene TRBV5-4, with TRBD1 identical over 8 bases. With 0 bases clipped from V and 5 bases from J, the junction kept 4 bases outside the gene matches. Per germline, CDR1 SGHNT and CDR2 YYREEE (reference sequence). This CDR3 contains 15 residues. CDR3 protein: CASSLDSGGDQPQHF. Here the CDR3 DNA reads TGTGCCAGCAGCTTGGATTCAGGGGGCGATCAGCCCCAGCATTTT.

The chain couples TRBV20-1 to TRBJ1-5; D remains ambiguous. The germline V gene encodes CDR1 DFQATT and CDR2 SNEGSKA (reference sequence). V was trimmed by 3 bases and J by 0 bases, leaving 9 bases between them. The CDR3 length is 14 residues. CDR3 sequence reads: CSASDPLSNQPQHF. The CDR3 bases are TGCAGTGCTAGTGATCCTCTTAGCAATCAGCCCCAGCATTTT.

About this clone: The same CDR3 also results from other DNA sequences found in this sample. The chain uses TRBV3-1 (or the pseudogene TRBV3-2) and TRBJ1-6; a weak D match, TRBD1 (6 bases). CDR3 length: 14 amino acids. Germline V CDR1 and CDR2: LGHDT, YNNKEL (reference sequence). V was shortened by 4 bases and J by 8 bases, with 12 bases between the two germline ends. This CDR3 is CASSLGQGDSPLHF. The CDR3 DNA sequence: TGTGCCAGCAGCCTGGGACAAGGGGATTCACCCCTCCACTTT.

This clone was seen a single time. The chain uses TRBV7-9 and TRBJ1-1; TRBD1 is a possible D gene (5 bases). CDR1 and CDR2 from the germline V gene are SEHNR and FQNEAQ (reference sequence). This CDR3 has 14 amino acids. Deletions cut 4 bases from V and 1 base from J, with 10 bases between. CDR3 nucleotide sequence: TGTGCCAGCAGCTGGGGAGGGGCGAACACTGAAGCTTTCTTT. This translates into CASSWGGANTEAFF.

This chain uses TRBV5-1 with TRBJ1-2; 9 bases map to TRBD1. The CDR3 covers 15 residues. V lost 4 bases to trimming and J lost 3 bases; unmatched junction nucleotides: 7. CDR1 SGHRS and CDR2 YFSETQ come from the germline V gene. As DNA, the CDR3 is TGCGCCAGCAGCGTACGGACAGGGGCGGACTATGGCTACACCTTC. Translation gives CASSVRTGADYGYTF.

The V gene is TRBV28, the J gene TRBJ1-5; 7 bases match TRBD1. V was clipped by 3 bases and J by 5 bases; unmatched bases: 13. Germline V lookup: CDR1 MDHEN, CDR2 SYDVKM. This CDR3 is built from 17 residues. Here the CDR3 reads CASSFLIPTGSYQPQHF. CDR3 in DNA: TGTGCCAGCAGTTTCTTAATCCCGACAGGGTCCTATCAGCCCCAGCATTTT. Complete variable domain (other parts from reference TRBV28 and TRBJ1-5): DVKVTQSSRYLVKRTGEKVFLECVQDMDHENMFWYRQDPGLGLRLIYFSYDVKMKEKGDIPEGYSVSREKKERFSLILESASTNQTSMYLCASSFLIPTGSYQPQHFGDGTRLSIL.

The V gene is TRBV6-5, the J gene TRBJ2-1, with no clear D. CDR1 MNHEY and CDR2 SVGAGI come from the germline V gene. V was cut by 4 bases and J by 4 bases, with 8 bases left in between. The CDR3 extends over 13 amino acids. Written as DNA, the CDR3 is TGTGCCAGCAGTTTGTCCCCGTACAATGAGCAGTTCTTC. Encoded protein: CASSLSPYNEQFF.

The CDR3 DNA reads TGTGCCACCAGTGATGAACTAGCGGGAGGAGGGAATGAGCAGTTCTTC. This gives the protein CATSDELAGGGNEQFF. This rearrangement joins TRBV24-1 to TRBJ2-1, with 12 bases matching TRBD2. Germline-derived CDR1 and CDR2 are KGHDR and SFDVKD. The trim removed 3 bases at V and 7 bases at J, leaving 6 bases unmatched. This CDR3 comprises 16 residues.

The chain has TRBV28 and TRBJ2-6; 14 bases line up with TRBD2. Per the germline V gene, CDR1 is MDHEN and CDR2 is SYDVKM. V trimming: 5 bases; J trimming: 4 bases; junction bases outside the gene matches: 7. This CDR3 region has 18 residues. This CDR3 is CASSRTSGRPGGANVLTF. CDR3 nucleotide sequence: TGTGCCAGCAGTCGGACTAGCGGGAGGCCTGGGGGGGCCAACGTCCTGACTTTC.

V gene TRBV24-1 combines with J gene TRBJ2-6, with a tentative D call TRBD2 (5 bases). The V gene's germline CDR1 is KGHDR and CDR2 SFDVKD. Trimming left V 1 base short and J 0 bases short, with 6 bases between. The CDR3 is 16 residues long. The CDR3 region is CATSDFRGSGANVLTF. DNA for the CDR3: TGTGCCACCAGTGATTTCCGGGGCTCTGGGGCCAACGTCCTGACTTTC.

The CDR3 sequence is CATSRLAGGRETQYF. The CDR3 nucleotides are TGTGCCACCAGCAGACTAGCGGGAGGTAGAGAGACCCAGTACTTC. This chain joins TRBV24-1 and TRBJ2-5, with 13 bases matching TRBD2. V lost 7 bases and J lost 4; bases outside the gene matches: 5. The CDR3 extends over 15 amino acids. Germline V CDR1 and CDR2: KGHDR, SFDVKD.

This clone has more than one count but fewer than ten. This chain's CDR3 is CASSLAGQSQAFF. DNA for the CDR3: TGCGCCAGCAGCTTGGCGGGACAGAGTCAAGCTTTCTTT. The chain has TRBV5-1 and TRBJ1-1; 7 bases map to TRBD1. Germline-derived CDR1 and CDR2 are SGHRS and YFSETQ. V trimming: 0 bases; J trimming: 9 bases; junction bases outside the gene matches: 5. The CDR3 spans 13 residues.

This clone appeared once. The chain employs TRBV4-3 and TRBJ1-2; the D gene is possibly TRBD1 (6 bases). The CDR3 runs 15 residues. V was shortened by 0 bases and J by 5 bases, with 13 bases between the two germline ends. Looked up from germline, CDR1 is LGHNA and CDR2 is YSLEER. Here the CDR3 DNA reads TGCGCCAGCAGCCAAGAGGGGGGGCGCGGATATGGCTACACCTTC. Its protein is CASSQEGGRGYGYTF.

Details on this clone: The same CDR3 arises from other DNA sequences in this sample as well. This sequence joins TRBV5-1 and TRBJ2-1, with 7 nucleotides matching TRBD2. The CDR3 loop spans 15 amino acids. Trimming took 0 bases from V and 3 from J; bases not matched to a gene: 3. Germline V gene data show CDR1 as SGHRS and CDR2 as YFSETQ. CDR3 amino acids: CASSLGSSGYNEQFF. For the CDR3, the DNA is TGCGCCAGCAGCTTGGGCTCTAGCGGCTACAATGAGCAGTTCTTC.